What follows are 17 T cell receptor beta chains derived from one specimen sequenced in a study of blood T cell repertoires in COVID-19. The data were produced by immunoSEQ multiplex PCR, yet TCRdb's version contains in-frame clones alone and is incomplete. The repertoire holds 180,000 or so clones, with around 81% as singletons. Source material: PBMCs or T cells enriched from blood (not recorded which). These receptors originate from a man aged 35-49 years who had recovered from COVID-19.

This chain joins TRBV19 and TRBJ2-7; 7 bases map to TRBD2. CDR3 length: 13 amino acids. Per the germline V gene, CDR1 is LNHDA and CDR2 is SQIVND (reference sequence). Trimming took 3 bases from V and 4 from J; bases not matched to a gene: 3. This chain's CDR3 is CASSIKRGYEQYF. CDR3 DNA: TGTGCCAGTAGTATCAAGCGGGGTTACGAGCAGTACTTC.

The chain couples TRBV7-2 to TRBJ1-1; no reliable D call. This CDR3 contains 14 residues. Germline V gene data show CDR1 as SGHTA and CDR2 as FQGNSA. With 2 bases removed from V and 5 bases from J, the gap between germline ends came to 12 bases. In nucleotides, the CDR3 is TGTGCCAGCAGCTTACAATACATCGGGACTGAAGCTTTCTTT. It is translated as CASSLQYIGTEAFF. Drawing the rest from reference TRBV7-2 and TRBJ1-1, the complete variable domain is GAGVSQSPSNKVTEKGKDVELRCDPISGHTALYWYRQSLGQGLEFLIYFQGNSAPDKSGLPSDRFSAERTGGSVSTLTIQRTQQEDSAVYLCASSLQYIGTEAFFGQGTRLTVV.

J is TRBJ1-2 and V is TRBV7-9; D is undetermined. Germline lookup yields CDR1 SEHNR and CDR2 FQNEAQ (reference sequence). The CDR3 loop spans 14 amino acids. V dropped 0 bases and J dropped 5 bases, with 10 bases sitting between them. The CDR3 is CASSLAEGEYGYTF. The CDR3 DNA is TGTGCCAGCAGCTTAGCAGAGGGCGAGTATGGCTACACCTTC.

This chain links TRBV6-6 with TRBJ1-1; tentative D call: TRBD1 (6 bases). The ends were cut back, 10 bases at V and 1 base at J, with 10 bases in the middle. The germline V gene has CDR1 MNHNY and CDR2 SVGAGI (reference sequence). The CDR3 covers 12 residues. CDR3 nucleotide sequence: TGTGCCACATTACAGGGGAACACTGAAGCTTTCTTT. Protein sequence: CATLQGNTEAFF.

V is TRBV6-5 and J is TRBJ2-3, with unresolved D. V was shortened by 8 bases and J by 2 bases, with 14 bases between the two germline ends. The CDR3 consists of 14 residues. In germline, CDR1 is MNHEY, CDR2 SVGAGI. CDR3 in DNA: TGTGCCAGCGTCAGTGGGCAGTCCACAGATACGCAGTATTTT. It specifies CASVSGQSTDTQYF.

The rearrangement links TRBV19 to TRBJ2-7, with D maybe TRBD1 (5 bases). This CDR3 contains 14 residues. CDR1 is LNHDA, CDR2 SQIVND, per germline (reference sequence). V lost 5 bases and J 2 bases, leaving 13 bases between the germline ends. CDR3 DNA sequence: TGTGCCAGTAGTGCGGTTGACAGAGCCTACGAGCAGTACTTC. Translated: CASSAVDRAYEQYF. The whole variable domain, remainder taken from reference TRBV19 and TRBJ2-7, is DGGITQSPKYLFRKEGQNVTLSCEQNLNHDAMYWYRQDPGQGLRLIYYSQIVNDFQKGDIAEGYSVSREKKESFPLTVTSAQKNPTAFYLCASSAVDRAYEQYFGPGTRLTVT.

The chain recombines TRBV4-3 with TRBJ1-6, with D tentatively TRBD1 (5 bases). CDR3 size: 20 residues. Germline CDR1 LGHNA, CDR2 YSLEER. V was cut by 0 bases and J by 0 bases, with 18 bases left in between. The CDR3 loop is CASSQEFSGIRVSYNSPLHF. In DNA form, the CDR3 reads TGCGCCAGCAGCCAAGAATTTTCAGGGATTAGGGTCTCCTATAATTCACCCCTCCACTTT.

The rearrangement joins TRBV30 to TRBJ1-6, with 8 bases matching TRBD1. The CDR3 contains 15 residues. V lost 2 bases to trimming and J lost 14 bases; unmatched junction nucleotides: 14. Germline CDR1 reads GTSNPN; CDR2 reads SVGIG (reference sequence). The CDR3 loop is CAWSIWTGNFRALHF. In nucleotides, the CDR3 is TGTGCCTGGAGTATCTGGACAGGGAACTTTCGGGCCCTCCACTTT. The full variable domain, in which reference TRBV30 and TRBJ1-6 provide the parts outside the CDR3, is SQTIHQWPATLVQPVGSPLSLECTVEGTSNPNLYWYRQAAGRGLQLLFYSVGIGQISSEVPQNLSASRPQDRQFILSSKKLLLSDSGFYLCAWSIWTGNFRALHFGNGTRLTVT.

The V and J genes are TRBV9 and TRBJ2-1, with TRBD2 matching 9 bases. V trimming: 0 bases; J trimming: 10 bases; junction bases outside the gene matches: 14. This CDR3 contains 17 residues. Per the germline V gene, CDR1 is SGDLS and CDR2 is YYNGEE. The DNA of the CDR3 is TGTGCCAGCAGCGTAGGACTCACTGCGGGGGGGTCACTAGAGCAGTTCTTC. Protein product: CASSVGLTAGGSLEQFF.

The CDR3 region has the DNA TGTGCCAGCAGCTTGGTGGGCAGGGGCTCTTACGAGCAGTACTTC. Amino acids: CASSLVGRGSYEQYF. The V call is TRBV5-4, the J call TRBJ2-7; a weak D match, TRBD1 (6 bases). The V gene lost 0 bases and the J gene lost 4 bases, with 14 bases spanning the gap. The CDR3 length is 15 residues. From germline, CDR1 is SGHNT and CDR2 YYREEE (reference sequence).

This clone was seen only once. This chain uses TRBV5-4 with TRBJ1-1; D is ambiguous. Germline values: CDR1 SGHNT, CDR2 YYREEE (reference sequence). Trimming shortened V by 0 bases and J by 2 bases, and 8 bases separated the two germline ends. This CDR3 contains 14 residues. CDR3 residues: CASSLEQVNTEAFF. DNA for the CDR3: TGTGCCAGCAGCTTGGAGCAAGTCAACACTGAAGCTTTCTTT.

V is TRBV3-1 (or the pseudogene TRBV3-2) and J is TRBJ1-2; TRBD1 aligns across 7 bases. From germline, CDR1 is LGHDT and CDR2 YNNKEL (reference sequence). The J segment lost 3 bases and the V segment lost 4 bases, leaving 5 bases of the junction unmatched. There are 14 residues in the CDR3. In DNA form, the CDR3 reads TGTGCCAGCAGCCCCAGACAGGGCGACTATGGCTACACCTTC. Encoded protein: CASSPRQGDYGYTF.

The chain uses TRBV15 and TRBJ1-2; D remains ambiguous. The germline V and J ends were trimmed by 5 bases and 3 bases, with 16 bases remaining between them. This CDR3 comprises 15 residues. CDR1 LNHNV and CDR2 YYDKDF come from the germline V gene (reference sequence). The CDR3 protein is CATSGRGSSDYGYTF. The CDR3 DNA is TGTGCCACCAGCGGTAGAGGTAGCTCAGACTATGGCTACACCTTC.

The CDR3 reads CASSQVGVSGSPLHF. CDR3 sequence (DNA): TGTGCCAGCAGCCAAGTAGGGGTCAGTGGGTCACCCCTCCACTTT. The chain links TRBV3-1 (or the pseudogene TRBV3-2) to TRBJ1-6; perhaps TRBD1 as D (5 bases). Germline V gives CDR1 LGHDT, CDR2 YNNKEL (reference sequence). V was shortened by 1 base and J by 10 bases, with 14 bases between the two germline ends. CDR3 size: 15 residues.

For this clone: This CDR3 is also generated by other DNA sequences in the sample. The rearrangement joins TRBV6-1 to TRBJ2-3; TRBD2 aligns across 7 bases. J was trimmed by 2 bases and V by 3 bases; bases with no gene match: 5. Germline lookup yields CDR1 MNHNS and CDR2 SASEGT. The CDR3 spans 15 residues. The CDR3 protein is CASSEWGLSTDTQYF. CDR3 coding DNA: TGTGCCAGCAGTGAGTGGGGACTATCCACAGATACGCAGTATTTT.

The count of this clone is one. The genes are TRBV27 and TRBJ2-2; 10 positions match TRBD2. The CDR3 spans 17 residues. CDR1 is MNHEY and CDR2 is SMNVEV in the germline V gene (reference sequence). V lost 6 bases and J lost 9; bases outside the gene matches: 16. The CDR3 loop is CASRLTKGLAGARELFF. The CDR3 nucleotides read TGTGCCAGCAGGCTTACCAAGGGTCTAGCGGGGGCTAGGGAGCTGTTTTTT.

This clone was recorded a few times. The CDR3 region is CASSQASGWEKLFF. The CDR3 DNA follows: TGCGCCAGCAGCCAAGCGTCAGGGTGGGAAAAACTGTTTTTT. This chain uses TRBV4-1 with TRBJ1-4, with D tentatively TRBD1 (5 bases). V was trimmed by 1 base and J by 8 bases, leaving 11 bases between them. CDR1 and CDR2 (germline): MGHRA, YSYEKL. This CDR3 spans 14 amino acids.